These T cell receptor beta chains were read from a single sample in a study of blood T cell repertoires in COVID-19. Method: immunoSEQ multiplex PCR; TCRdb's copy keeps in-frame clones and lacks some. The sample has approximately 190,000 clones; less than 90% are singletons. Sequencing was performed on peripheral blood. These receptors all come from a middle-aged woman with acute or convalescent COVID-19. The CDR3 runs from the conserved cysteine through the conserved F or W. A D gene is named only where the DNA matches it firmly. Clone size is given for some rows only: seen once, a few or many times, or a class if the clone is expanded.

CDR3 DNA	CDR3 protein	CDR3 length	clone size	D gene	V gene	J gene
TGTGCCAGCAGTTACCCCCGCCGCACCGGGGGGAAAAAACTGTTTTTT	CASSYPRRTGGKKLFF	16	.	.	TRBV28	TRBJ1-4
TGTGCCAGCACCCCGGGGGGGCAGTCCAATCAGCCCCAGCATTTT	CASTPGGQSNQPQHF	15	.	.	TRBV28	TRBJ1-5
TGTGCCAGCAGCCAAGGTGTGCAGGGCCTCTCTGGAAACACCATATATTTT	CASSQGVQGLSGNTIYF	17	.	.	TRBV3-1/TRBV3-2	TRBJ1-3
TGTGCTAGTGGTTTGATTCCCGATGGACAGACGAACACCGGGGAGCTGTTTTTT	CASGLIPDGQTNTGELFF	18	.	.	TRBV12-5	TRBJ2-2
TGTGCCAGCAGTTACTTGGGGGGGGCGGGGTACGAGCAGTACTTC	CASSYLGGAGYEQYF	15	.	.	TRBV6-5	TRBJ2-7
TGTGCCAGCAGTGAACTTGGACAGGACGGAGGCTACACCTTC	CASSELGQDGGYTF	14	.	TRBD1	TRBV2	TRBJ1-2
TGTGCCAGCACTGGGACTTTCAATCAGCCCCAGCATTTT	CASTGTFNQPQHF	13	.	.	TRBV28	TRBJ1-5
TGTGCCAGCTCGCCCCGACAGTCAAACACAGATACGCAGTATTTT	CASSPRQSNTDTQYF	15	.	.	TRBV18	TRBJ2-3
TGTGCCAGCAGCGTCCGGGACAGGGGAATCGAGGGATCCAAAAACATTCAGTACTTC	CASSVRDRGIEGSKNIQYF	19	.	TRBD1	TRBV9	TRBJ2-4
TGTGCCAGCAGCGTTAGCACCCAGACTAGCGGGGTTACAGATACGCAGTATTTT	CASSVSTQTSGVTDTQYF	18	.	TRBD2	TRBV9	TRBJ2-3
TGTGCCAGCAGGACGGACAGTATTCGGTATAATTCACCCCTCCACTTT	CASRTDSIRYNSPLHF	16	.	.	TRBV28	TRBJ1-6
TGTGCCAGTAGTATGGGGACAGGGAATGGCTACACCTTC	CASSMGTGNGYTF	13	few	TRBD1	TRBV19	TRBJ1-2
TGTGCCAGCAGCACCGACAGAAGGGTATGTGCTTTCTTT	CASSTDRRVCAFF	13	once	.	TRBV6-5	TRBJ1-1